The clone carrying this T cell receptor beta chain appeared a few times. The sample originates from a study of technical replicates of blood from a few donors. The assay was immunoSEQ multiplex PCR, and TCRdb's table has in-frame clones only and misses some. The data contain approximately 9,000 clones, about nine tenths of them singletons. CDR3 length equals 15 residues. CDR1 LNHDA and CDR2 SQIVND come from the germline V gene (reference sequence). The V and J ends lost 5 bases and 4 bases respectively, with 18 bases between them. The chain joins TRBV19 to TRBJ2-7; D may be TRBD1 (6 bases). The TCR originated in a human donor in good health. Sample: PBMCs. CDR3 in DNA: TGTGCCAGTAGTTTGAATATGGGGGCAGGGTACGAGCAGTACTTC. Its protein product is CASSLNMGAGYEQYF.